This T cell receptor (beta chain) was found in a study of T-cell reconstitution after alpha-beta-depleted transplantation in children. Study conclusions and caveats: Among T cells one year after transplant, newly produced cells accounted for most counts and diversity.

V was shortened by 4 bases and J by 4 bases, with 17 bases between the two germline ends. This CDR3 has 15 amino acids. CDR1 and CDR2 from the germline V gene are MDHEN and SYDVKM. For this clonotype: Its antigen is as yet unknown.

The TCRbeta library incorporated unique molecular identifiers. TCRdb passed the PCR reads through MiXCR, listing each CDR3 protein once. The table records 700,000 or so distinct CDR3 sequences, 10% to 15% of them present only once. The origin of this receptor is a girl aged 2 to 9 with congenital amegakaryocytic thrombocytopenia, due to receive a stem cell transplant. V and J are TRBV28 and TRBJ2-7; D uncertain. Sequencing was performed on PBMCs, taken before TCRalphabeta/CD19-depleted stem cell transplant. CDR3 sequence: CASSWSSPTWYEQYF. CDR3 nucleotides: TGTGCCAGCAGTTGGTCTTCTCCGACCTGGTACGAGCAGTACTTC.